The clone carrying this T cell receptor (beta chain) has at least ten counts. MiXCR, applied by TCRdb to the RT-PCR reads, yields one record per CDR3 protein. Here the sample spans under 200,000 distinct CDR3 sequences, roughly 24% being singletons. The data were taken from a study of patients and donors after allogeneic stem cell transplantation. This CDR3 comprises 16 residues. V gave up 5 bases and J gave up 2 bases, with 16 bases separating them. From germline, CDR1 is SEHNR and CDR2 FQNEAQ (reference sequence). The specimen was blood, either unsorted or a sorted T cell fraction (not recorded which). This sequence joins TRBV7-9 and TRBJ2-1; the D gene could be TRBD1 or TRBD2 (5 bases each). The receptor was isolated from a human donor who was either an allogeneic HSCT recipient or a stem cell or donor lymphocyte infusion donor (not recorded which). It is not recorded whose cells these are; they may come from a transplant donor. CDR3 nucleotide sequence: TGTGCCAGCAGCGCACAGAACAGAGGGGCCTACAATGAGCAGTTCTTC. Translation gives CASSAQNRGAYNEQFF.